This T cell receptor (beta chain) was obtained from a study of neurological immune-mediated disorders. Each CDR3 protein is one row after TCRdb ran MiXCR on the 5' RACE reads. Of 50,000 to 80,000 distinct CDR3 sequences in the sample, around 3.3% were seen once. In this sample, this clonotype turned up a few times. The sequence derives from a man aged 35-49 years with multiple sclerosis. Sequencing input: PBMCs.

The CDR3 DNA follows: TGCAGTGCTAGAGATCTTGTGTACGGGCAAGCGCAGTACTTC. It translates to CSARDLVYGQAQYF. The rearrangement joins TRBV20-1 to TRBJ2-7; D gene ambiguous. Germline V gives CDR1 DFQATT, CDR2 SNEGSKA (reference sequence). The germline V and J ends were trimmed by 0 bases and 9 bases, with 18 bases remaining between them. This CDR3 spans 14 amino acids.